What follows are 27 T cell receptor beta chains derived from one specimen sequenced in a study of blood T cell repertoires in COVID-19. Using immunoSEQ multiplex PCR, the repertoire was profiled, and TCRdb retains in-frame clones only, with some absent. Of over 300,000 clones listed, approximately 85% are singletons. Sequencing used peripheral blood. The receptors were sampled from a human donor in a cohort sampled during active COVID-19.

Only a few counts were recorded for this clone. As DNA, the CDR3 is TGTGCCAGCAGCTTCGGGGGGATCTACGAGCAGTACTTC. It specifies CASSFGGIYEQYF. This chain uses TRBV7-9 with TRBJ2-7; 7 bases are shared with TRBD2. This CDR3 contains 13 residues. Germline assignment: CDR1 SEHNR and CDR2 FQNEAQ (reference sequence). J gave up 3 bases and V 3 bases, and 2 bases lay outside the gene matches.

The genes are TRBV19 and TRBJ1-1; no clear D. V was shortened by 3 bases and J by 7 bases, with 12 bases between the two germline ends. The germline V gene has CDR1 LNHDA and CDR2 SQIVND (reference sequence). CDR3 length equals 13 residues. CDR3 residues: CASSIVSQIEAFF. CDR3 coding DNA: TGTGCCAGTAGTATCGTTTCGCAGATTGAAGCTTTCTTT.

This rearrangement joins TRBV30 to TRBJ1-6; perhaps TRBD1 as D (6 bases). CDR1 GTSNPN and CDR2 SVGIG come from the germline V gene (reference sequence). The CDR3 contains 17 residues. V dropped 4 bases and J dropped 0 bases, with 16 bases sitting between them. The CDR3 DNA sequence: TGTGCCTGGATCTCTCTTCAGGGGAGCTCCTATAATTCACCCCTCCACTTT. It encodes CAWISLQGSSYNSPLHF.

This chain uses TRBV10-3 with TRBJ1-2; 9 nucleotides align to TRBD1. The CDR3 is 14 amino acids. CDR1 ENHRY and CDR2 SYGVKD come from the germline V gene. V lost 10 bases to trimming and J lost 2 bases; unmatched junction nucleotides: 8. The CDR3 nucleotides read TGTGCCAGCGCTCCGGGACAGGGAAACTATGGCTACACCTTC. Its protein is CASAPGQGNYGYTF.

The chain links TRBV7-9 to TRBJ1-2; the match to TRBD1 covers 11 bases. This CDR3 spans 15 amino acids. Germline V gene sequence: CDR1 SEHNR, CDR2 FQNEAQ (reference sequence). The J segment lost 4 bases and the V segment lost 6 bases, leaving 7 bases of the junction unmatched. The CDR3 DNA reads TGTGCCAGCAGGCCAAAGGGACAGGGGGTCTATGGCTACACCTTC. This encodes CASRPKGQGVYGYTF. Combining the CDR3 with reference TRBV7-9 and TRBJ1-2 gives the whole variable domain DTGVSQNPRHKITKRGQNVTFRCDPISEHNRLYWYRQTLGQGPEFLTYFQNEAQLEKSRLLSDRFSAERPKGSFSTLEIQRTEQGDSAMYLCASRPKGQGVYGYTFGSGTRLTVV.

The chain recombines TRBV27 with TRBJ2-1; tentatively, D is TRBD2 (6 bases). Trimming took off 8 bases at V and 10 bases at J, with 15 bases between the two ends. Germline values: CDR1 MNHEY, CDR2 SMNVEV (reference sequence). The CDR3 is 12 amino acids. CDR3: CASETMGGEQFF. DNA of the CDR3: TGTGCCAGCGAAACCATGGGAGGAGAGCAGTTCTTC.

The chain couples TRBV29-1 to TRBJ2-3; 7 nucleotides align to TRBD2. The CDR3 consists of 13 residues. Trimming removed 5 bases from V and 4 bases from J; junction bases left unmatched: 6. Per germline, CDR1 SQVTM and CDR2 ANQGSEA. CDR3 sequence reads: CSVQTTSADTQYF. The CDR3 DNA is TGCAGCGTTCAAACAACTAGCGCAGATACGCAGTATTTT.

This chain uses TRBV9 with TRBJ1-1; 7 nucleotides agree with TRBD1. The J segment lost 5 bases and the V segment lost 5 bases, leaving 12 bases of the junction unmatched. Looked up from germline, CDR1 is SGDLS and CDR2 is YYNGEE. This CDR3 has 15 residues. The CDR3 reads CASRIYQGVGTEAFF. CDR3 sequence (DNA): TGTGCCAGCAGAATTTACCAGGGGGTAGGGACTGAAGCTTTCTTT. The whole variable domain, remainder taken from reference TRBV9 and TRBJ1-1, is DSGVTQTPKHLITATGQRVTLRCSPRSGDLSVYWYQQSLDQGLQFLIQYYNGEERAKGNILERFSAQQFPDLHSELNLSSLELGDSALYFCASRIYQGVGTEAFFGQGTRLTVV.

The gene calls are TRBV4-1 and TRBJ1-1; 7 bases are a match to TRBD1. Germline V gene data show CDR1 as MGHRA and CDR2 as YSYEKL. The CDR3 runs 13 residues. The J segment lost 0 bases and the V segment lost 8 bases, leaving 3 bases of the junction unmatched. The CDR3 is CASGQGVNTEAFF. CDR3 nucleotides: TGCGCCAGCGGTCAGGGGGTGAACACTGAAGCTTTCTTT.

V is TRBV6-5 and J is TRBJ2-5, with D possibly matching TRBD1 (6 bases). The CDR3 totals 14 residues. Trimming pared 0 bases from V and 2 bases from J, leaving 7 bases between. The germline V gene encodes CDR1 MNHEY and CDR2 SVGAGI. CDR3 sequence: CASSYSDSQETQYF. The CDR3 nucleotides read TGTGCCAGCAGTTACTCGGACAGTCAAGAGACCCAGTACTTC.

The V gene is TRBV10-3, the J gene TRBJ2-7; 8 nucleotides line up with TRBD1. Germline V CDR1 and CDR2: ENHRY, SYGVKD. With V trimmed by 7 bases and J by 2 bases, 7 bases remained unmatched. The CDR3 extends over 14 amino acids. As DNA, the CDR3 is TGTGCCATCATTCTGGACAGGGCCCCCTACGAGCAGTACTTC. It translates to CAIILDRAPYEQYF.

The V call is TRBV7-9, the J call TRBJ2-6; weak D call: TRBD1 (5 bases). The V gene lost 2 bases and the J gene lost 0 bases, with 8 bases spanning the gap. The germline V gene has CDR1 SEHNR and CDR2 FQNEAQ (reference sequence). The CDR3 has 16 amino acids. Here the CDR3 reads CASSLRQTSGANVLTF. In DNA form, the CDR3 reads TGTGCCAGCAGCTTAAGACAGACCTCTGGGGCCAACGTCCTGACTTTC.

Turning to this clone: This sample includes further DNA sequences coding for the same CDR3. The chain uses TRBV29-1 and TRBJ2-7; D not certain. Germline lookup yields CDR1 SQVTM and CDR2 ANQGSEA. CDR3 length: 13 amino acids. Trimming stripped 3 bases from V and 0 bases from J, with 9 bases between. CDR3 bases: TGCAGCGTTGAGTTAGACACCTCCTACGAGCAGTACTTC. Translation: CSVELDTSYEQYF.

The gene calls are TRBV11-2 and TRBJ1-6; 9 nucleotides line up with TRBD1. The CDR3 sequence is 15 residues long. CDR1 is SGHAT, CDR2 FQNNGV, per germline. The V and J ends lost 4 bases and 7 bases, in that order; junction bases with no gene match: 5. CDR3 sequence: CASSWGQGSNSPLHF. The CDR3 nucleotides are TGTGCCAGCAGCTGGGGACAGGGTTCCAATTCACCCCTCCACTTT.

In this sample, this clone turned up a few times. This chain joins TRBV3-1 (or the pseudogene TRBV3-2) and TRBJ2-3; 10 nucleotides line up with TRBD2. V shed 6 bases, J shed 1 base, and the junction held 7 bases outside the gene matches. Germline values: CDR1 LGHDT, CDR2 YNNKEL (reference sequence). The CDR3 spans 16 residues. Here the CDR3 reads CASSRTSGRGTDTQYF. Here the CDR3 DNA reads TGTGCCAGCAGTCGGACTAGCGGACGGGGCACAGATACGCAGTATTTT.

V gene TRBV4-1 combines with J gene TRBJ2-5, with TRBD2 matching over 13 bases. The V gene end was trimmed by 4 bases and the J gene end by 1 base; junction bases not matched to a gene: 6. Germline V gene sequence: CDR1 MGHRA, CDR2 YSYEKL. The length of the CDR3 is 17 residues. This CDR3 is CASSPQTSGGFQETQYF. CDR3 sequence (DNA): TGCGCCAGCAGCCCGCAGACTAGCGGGGGGTTCCAAGAGACCCAGTACTTC.

The CDR3 reads CASSPGQPLDTIYF. In nucleotides, the CDR3 is TGCGCCAGCAGCCCGGGACAGCCGCTAGACACCATATATTTT. The chain employs TRBV5-1 and TRBJ1-3; 7 nucleotides match TRBD1. The CDR3 has 14 amino acids. CDR1 and CDR2 (germline): SGHRS, YFSETQ. The J segment lost 8 bases and the V segment lost 4 bases, leaving 9 bases of the junction unmatched. The whole variable domain, remainder taken from reference TRBV5-1 and TRBJ1-3, is KAGVTQTPRYLIKTRGQQVTLSCSPISGHRSVSWYQQTPGQGLQFLFEYFSETQRNKGNFPGRFSGRQFSNSRSEMNVSTLELGDSALYLCASSPGQPLDTIYFGEGSWLTVV.

The sample holds a few counts of this clone. V and J are TRBV6-5 and TRBJ2-7; 11 nucleotides match TRBD1. Germline V gene data show CDR1 as MNHEY and CDR2 as SVGAGI. The CDR3 is made up of 15 amino acids. Trimming at V came to 6 bases and at J to 0 bases, leaving 4 bases not matched to a gene. This CDR3 is CASRRDRGSSYEQYF. CDR3 bases: TGTGCCAGCAGACGGGACAGGGGGAGCTCCTACGAGCAGTACTTC.

The table lists this clone with a count of one. This rearrangement joins TRBV5-6 to TRBJ1-4, with D unresolved. V was pared by 4 bases and J by 0 bases, with 7 bases between. This CDR3 spans 14 amino acids. Germline lookup yields CDR1 SGHDT and CDR2 YYEEEE. Written as DNA, the CDR3 is TGTGCCAGCAGCCCCCGGGCAACTAATGAAAAACTGTTTTTT. Its translation is CASSPRATNEKLFF.

This chain links TRBV19 with TRBJ2-3; 9 positions agree with TRBD2. CDR1 and CDR2 (germline): LNHDA, SQIVND (reference sequence). The CDR3 spans 14 residues. The ends lost 10 bases at V and 4 bases at J; junction bases unmatched: 9. CDR3 residues: CATHQRGAADTQYF. CDR3 sequence (DNA): TGTGCCACCCACCAGCGGGGGGCTGCAGATACGCAGTATTTT. Full variable domain (rest looked up from reference TRBV19 and TRBJ2-3): DGGITQSPKYLFRKEGQNVTLSCEQNLNHDAMYWYRQDPGQGLRLIYYSQIVNDFQKGDIAEGYSVSREKKESFPLTVTSAQKNPTAFYLCATHQRGAADTQYFGPGTRLTVL.

V gene TRBV3-1 (or the pseudogene TRBV3-2) combines with J gene TRBJ1-2; the D is unclear. V was pared by 1 base and J by 10 bases, with 10 bases between. The CDR3 covers 12 residues. CDR1 is LGHDT and CDR2 is YNNKEL in the germline V gene (reference sequence). The CDR3 nucleotides are TGTGCCAGCAGCCAAGGGAGGAGGGACTACACCTTC. It encodes CASSQGRRDYTF.

The chain uses TRBV19 and TRBJ1-1; D remains ambiguous. CDR1 LNHDA and CDR2 SQIVND come from the germline V gene (reference sequence). The CDR3 sequence is 12 residues long. V was pared by 7 bases and J by 3 bases, with 9 bases between. As DNA, the CDR3 is TGTGCCAGTAAAATCCGGGACACTGAAGCTTTCTTT. Translated: CASKIRDTEAFF. The variable domain in full, completed from reference TRBV19 and TRBJ1-1, reads DGGITQSPKYLFRKEGQNVTLSCEQNLNHDAMYWYRQDPGQGLRLIYYSQIVNDFQKGDIAEGYSVSREKKESFPLTVTSAQKNPTAFYLCASKIRDTEAFFGQGTRLTVV.

As DNA, the CDR3 is TGTGCCAGCGGGGCCACAGATACGCAGTATTTT. Its protein is CASGATDTQYF. This chain uses TRBV6-5 with TRBJ2-3, with D possibly TRBD1 on 5 matching bases. The germline CDR1 and CDR2 sequences are MNHEY and SVGAGI. V lost 8 bases, J lost 2 bases, and 5 bases lay in between. The CDR3 sequence is 11 residues long.

The chain employs TRBV11-3 and TRBJ1-5, with a weak D call TRBD1 (5 bases). Trimming cost V 5 bases and J 7 bases, with 12 bases left between them. The germline CDR1 and CDR2 sequences are SGHNT and YENEEA. The CDR3 length is 13 residues. The DNA for the CDR3 is TGTGCCAGCAGCGTCAGGGTCGGCCAGCCCCAGCATTTT. Its protein is CASSVRVGQPQHF.

About this clone itself: The identical CDR3 is also encoded by other nucleotide sequences in the sample. The V and J genes are TRBV5-1 and TRBJ2-2; D unclear. The CDR3 is 15 residues long. The V gene's germline CDR1 is SGHRS and CDR2 YFSETQ. V shed 2 bases and J shed 3 bases, with 11 bases lying between them. The CDR3 loop is CASSLGLADTGELFF. In DNA, the CDR3 is TGCGCCAGCAGCTTAGGATTAGCCGACACCGGGGAGCTGTTTTTT. The whole variable domain, filled in from reference TRBV5-1 and TRBJ2-2, reads KAGVTQTPRYLIKTRGQQVTLSCSPISGHRSVSWYQQTPGQGLQFLFEYFSETQRNKGNFPGRFSGRQFSNSRSEMNVSTLELGDSALYLCASSLGLADTGELFFGEGSRLTVL.

This chain links TRBV9 with TRBJ1-2; weak D call: TRBD1 (5 bases). The CDR3 is made up of 16 amino acids. Germline V gene sequence: CDR1 SGDLS, CDR2 YYNGEE. V lost 3 bases to trimming and J lost 8 bases, with 23 bases between them. CDR3 sequence: CASSGTGDHSGWGYTF. For the CDR3, the DNA is TGTGCCAGCAGCGGAACAGGTGATCACTCTGGTTGGGGCTACACCTTC.

V gene TRBV4-1 combines with J gene TRBJ1-2; possibly TRBD1 for D (5 bases). The V end lost 4 bases, the J end lost 12 bases, and 12 bases lay between the germline ends. Germline V gene lookup returns CDR1 MGHRA and CDR2 YSYEKL. This CDR3 contains 11 residues. The CDR3 protein is CASSRAGTNTF. The CDR3 DNA is TGCGCCAGCAGCCGGGCAGGGACTAACACCTTC.